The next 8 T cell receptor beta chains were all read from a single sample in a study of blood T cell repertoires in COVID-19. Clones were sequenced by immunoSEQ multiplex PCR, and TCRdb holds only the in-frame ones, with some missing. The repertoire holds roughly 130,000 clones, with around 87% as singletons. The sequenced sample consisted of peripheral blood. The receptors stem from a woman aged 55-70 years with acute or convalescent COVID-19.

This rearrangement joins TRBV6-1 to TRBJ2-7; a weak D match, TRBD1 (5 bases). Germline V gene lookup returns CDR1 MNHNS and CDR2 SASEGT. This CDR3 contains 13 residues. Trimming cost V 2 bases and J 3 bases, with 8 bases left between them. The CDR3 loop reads CASSERQFYEQYF. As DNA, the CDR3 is TGTGCCAGCAGTGAAAGACAGTTCTACGAGCAGTACTTC.

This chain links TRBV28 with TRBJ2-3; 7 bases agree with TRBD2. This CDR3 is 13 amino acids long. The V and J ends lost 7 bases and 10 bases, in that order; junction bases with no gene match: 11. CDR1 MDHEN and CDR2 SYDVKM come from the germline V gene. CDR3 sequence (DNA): TGTGCCAGCACCCCGGGACTAAACGGTCCGCAGTATTTT. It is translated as CASTPGLNGPQYF.

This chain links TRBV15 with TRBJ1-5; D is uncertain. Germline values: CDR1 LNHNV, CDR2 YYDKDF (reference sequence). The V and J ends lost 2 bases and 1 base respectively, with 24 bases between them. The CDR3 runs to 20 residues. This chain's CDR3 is CATSRLGVWTTVPSNQPQHF. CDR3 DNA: TGTGCCACCAGCAGACTCGGGGTGTGGACGACGGTTCCAAGCAATCAGCCCCAGCATTTT.

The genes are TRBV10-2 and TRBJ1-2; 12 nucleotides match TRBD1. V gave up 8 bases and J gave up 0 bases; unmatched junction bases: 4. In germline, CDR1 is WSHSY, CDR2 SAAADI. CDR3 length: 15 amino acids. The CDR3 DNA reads TGCGCCAGCGGGGGACAGGGGGCGACTAACTATGGCTACACCTTC. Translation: CASGGQGATNYGYTF.

This CDR3 reads CASSSQGSNQPQHF. The CDR3 DNA sequence: TGTGCCAGCAGTTCACAGGGGTCAAATCAGCCCCAGCATTTT. J is TRBJ1-5 and V is TRBV2; TRBD1 agrees at 7 bases. CDR1 and CDR2 (germline): SNHLY, FYNNEI. The V and J ends lost 5 bases and 4 bases, in that order; junction bases with no gene match: 5. This CDR3 region has 14 residues.

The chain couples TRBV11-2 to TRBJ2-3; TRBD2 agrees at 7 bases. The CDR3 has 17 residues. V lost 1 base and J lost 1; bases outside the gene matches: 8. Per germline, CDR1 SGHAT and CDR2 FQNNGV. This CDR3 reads CASSLGTAGAGTDTQYF. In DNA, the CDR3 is TGTGCCAGCAGCTTAGGCACGGCGGGAGCGGGCACAGATACGCAGTATTTT. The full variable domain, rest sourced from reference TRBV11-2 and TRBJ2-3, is EAGVAQSPRYKIIEKRQSVAFWCNPISGHATLYWYQQILGQGPKLLIQFQNNGVVDDSQLPKDRFSAERLKGVDSTLKIQPAKLEDSAVYLCASSLGTAGAGTDTQYFGPGTRLTVL.

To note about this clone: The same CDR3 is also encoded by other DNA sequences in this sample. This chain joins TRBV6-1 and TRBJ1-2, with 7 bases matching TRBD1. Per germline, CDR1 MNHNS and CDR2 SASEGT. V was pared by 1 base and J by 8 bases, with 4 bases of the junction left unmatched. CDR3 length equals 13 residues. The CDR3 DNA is TGTGCCAGCAGTGAAGGACAGGGACGCGGCTACACCTTC. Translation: CASSEGQGRGYTF.

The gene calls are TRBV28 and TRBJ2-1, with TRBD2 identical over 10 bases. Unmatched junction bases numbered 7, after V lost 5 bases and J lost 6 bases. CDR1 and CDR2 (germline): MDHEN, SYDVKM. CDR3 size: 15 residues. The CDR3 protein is CASSPGASGSNEQFF. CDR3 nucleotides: TGTGCCAGCAGTCCCGGGGCTAGCGGGAGCAATGAGCAGTTCTTC.